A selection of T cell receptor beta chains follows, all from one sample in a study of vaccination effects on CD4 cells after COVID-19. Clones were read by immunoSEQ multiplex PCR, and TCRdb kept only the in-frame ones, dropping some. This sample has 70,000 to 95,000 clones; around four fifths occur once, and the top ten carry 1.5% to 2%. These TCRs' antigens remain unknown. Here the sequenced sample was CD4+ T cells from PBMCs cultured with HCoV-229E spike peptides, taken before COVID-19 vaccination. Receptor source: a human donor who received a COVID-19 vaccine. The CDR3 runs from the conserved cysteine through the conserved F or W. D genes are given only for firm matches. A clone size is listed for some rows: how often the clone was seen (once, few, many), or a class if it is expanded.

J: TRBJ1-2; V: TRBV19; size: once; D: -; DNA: TGTGCCAGTAGTATAGTTGGCAGTGACTATGGCTACACCTTC; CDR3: CASSIVGSDYGYTF
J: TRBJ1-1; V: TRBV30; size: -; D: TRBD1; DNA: TGTGCCTGGGGCCCCCCGGGACAGGTTTACACTGAAGCTTTCTTT; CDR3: CAWGPPGQVYTEAFF
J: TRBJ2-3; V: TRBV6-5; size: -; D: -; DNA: TGTGCCAGCAGCCCCATGGGCACAGATACGCAGTATTTT; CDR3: CASSPMGTDTQYF
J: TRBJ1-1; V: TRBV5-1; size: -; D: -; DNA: TGCGCCAGCCAAAGAGACATGAACACTGAAGCTTTCTTT; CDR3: CASQRDMNTEAFF
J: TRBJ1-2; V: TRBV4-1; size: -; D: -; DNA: TGCGCCAGCAGCCCCCAAAGTAGAAACTATGGCTACACCTTC; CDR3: CASSPQSRNYGYTF
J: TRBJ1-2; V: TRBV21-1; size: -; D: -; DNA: TGTGCCAGCAGCAACGAGGGGTTAGACGGCTACACCTTC; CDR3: CASSNEGLDGYTF
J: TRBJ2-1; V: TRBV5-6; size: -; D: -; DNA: TGTGCCAGCAGCTTGGGCAGCCGCTCCTACAATGAGCAGTTCTTC; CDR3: CASSLGSRSYNEQFF
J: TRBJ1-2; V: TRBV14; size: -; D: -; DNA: TGTGCCAGCAGCCAAGGACTTTACTATGGCTACACCTTC; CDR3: CASSQGLYYGYTF
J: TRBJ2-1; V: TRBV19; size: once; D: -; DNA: TGTGCCAGTAGTATGGGGCAGGGCTCCTACAATGAGCAGTTCTTC; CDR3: CASSMGQGSYNEQFF
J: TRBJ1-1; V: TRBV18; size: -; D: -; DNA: TGTGCCAGCTCATCACAGGACGGGCTTCATGAAGCTTTCTTT; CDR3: CASSSQDGLHEAFF
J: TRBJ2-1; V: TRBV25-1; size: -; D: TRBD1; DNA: TGTGCCAGCAGCGAATCCCGGACAGGGTCAAATGAGCAGTTCTTC; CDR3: CASSESRTGSNEQFF
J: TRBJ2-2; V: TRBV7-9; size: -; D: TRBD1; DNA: TGTGCCAGCAGCTTAGGATTAACAGGGGGCAACGGGGAGCTGTTTTTT; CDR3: CASSLGLTGGNGELFF
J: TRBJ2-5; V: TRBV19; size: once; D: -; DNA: TGTGCCAGTAGTATCGGGGCGGATTCACAAGAGACCCAGTACTTC; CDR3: CASSIGADSQETQYF
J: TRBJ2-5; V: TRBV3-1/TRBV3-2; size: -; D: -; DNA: TGTGCCAGCAGCCAAGGGTGGGGGACTGAACAAGAGACCCAGTACTTC; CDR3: CASSQGWGTEQETQYF